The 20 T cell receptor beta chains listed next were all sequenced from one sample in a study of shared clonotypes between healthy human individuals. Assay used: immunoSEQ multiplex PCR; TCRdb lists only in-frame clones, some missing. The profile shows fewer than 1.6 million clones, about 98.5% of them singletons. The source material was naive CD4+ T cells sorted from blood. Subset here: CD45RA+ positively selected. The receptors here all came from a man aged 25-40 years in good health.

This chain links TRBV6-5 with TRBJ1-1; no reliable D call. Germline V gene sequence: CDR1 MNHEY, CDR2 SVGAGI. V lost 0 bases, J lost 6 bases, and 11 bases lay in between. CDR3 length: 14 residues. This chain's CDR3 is CASSYSSGQPEAFF. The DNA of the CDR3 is TGTGCCAGCAGTTACTCGTCGGGTCAGCCTGAAGCTTTCTTT.

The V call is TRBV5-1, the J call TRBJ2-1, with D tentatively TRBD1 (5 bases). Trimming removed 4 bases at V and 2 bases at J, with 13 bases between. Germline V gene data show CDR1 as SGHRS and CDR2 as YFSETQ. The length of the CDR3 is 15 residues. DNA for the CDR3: TGCGCCAGCAGCCTCCAGCAGGGCCCCTACAATGAGCAGTTCTTC. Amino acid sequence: CASSLQQGPYNEQFF. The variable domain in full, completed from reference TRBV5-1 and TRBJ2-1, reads KAGVTQTPRYLIKTRGQQVTLSCSPISGHRSVSWYQQTPGQGLQFLFEYFSETQRNKGNFPGRFSGRQFSNSRSEMNVSTLELGDSALYLCASSLQQGPYNEQFFGPGTRLTVL.

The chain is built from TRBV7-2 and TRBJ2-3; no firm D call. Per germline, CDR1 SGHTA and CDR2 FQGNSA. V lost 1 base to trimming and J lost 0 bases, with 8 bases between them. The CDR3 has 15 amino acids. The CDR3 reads CASSLEPTSTDTQYF. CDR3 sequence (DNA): TGTGCCAGCAGCTTAGAACCCACAAGCACAGATACGCAGTATTTT.

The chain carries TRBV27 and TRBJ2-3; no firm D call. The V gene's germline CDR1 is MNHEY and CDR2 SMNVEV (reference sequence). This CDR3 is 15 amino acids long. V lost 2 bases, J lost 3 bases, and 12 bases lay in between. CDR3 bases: TGTGCCAGCAGTTTACTGGGGTCTATGACAGATACGCAGTATTTT. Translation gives CASSLLGSMTDTQYF.

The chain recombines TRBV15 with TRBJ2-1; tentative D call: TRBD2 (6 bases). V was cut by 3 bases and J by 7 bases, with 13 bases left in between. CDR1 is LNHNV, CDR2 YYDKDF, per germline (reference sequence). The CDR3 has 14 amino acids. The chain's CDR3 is CATSSYGSNNEQFF. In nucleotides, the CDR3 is TGTGCCACCAGCAGCTACGGGAGTAATAATGAGCAGTTCTTC.

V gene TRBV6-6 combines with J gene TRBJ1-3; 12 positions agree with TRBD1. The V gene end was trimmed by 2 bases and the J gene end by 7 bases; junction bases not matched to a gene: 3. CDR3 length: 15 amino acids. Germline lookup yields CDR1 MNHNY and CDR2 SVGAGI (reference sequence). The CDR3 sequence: CASSYGTGGVNTIYF. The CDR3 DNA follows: TGTGCCAGCAGTTACGGGACAGGGGGCGTCAACACCATATATTTT.

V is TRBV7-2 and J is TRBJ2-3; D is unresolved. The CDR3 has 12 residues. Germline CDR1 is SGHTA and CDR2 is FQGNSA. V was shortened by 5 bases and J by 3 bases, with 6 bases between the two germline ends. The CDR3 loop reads CASSHQTDTQYF. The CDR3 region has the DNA TGTGCCAGCAGCCATCAGACAGATACGCAGTATTTT.

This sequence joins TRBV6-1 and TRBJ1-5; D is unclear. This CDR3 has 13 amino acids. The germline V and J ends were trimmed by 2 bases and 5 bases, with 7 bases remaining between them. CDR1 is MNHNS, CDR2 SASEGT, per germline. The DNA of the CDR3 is TGTGCCAGCAGTGAATCTGGATATCAGCCCCAGCATTTT. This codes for CASSESGYQPQHF.

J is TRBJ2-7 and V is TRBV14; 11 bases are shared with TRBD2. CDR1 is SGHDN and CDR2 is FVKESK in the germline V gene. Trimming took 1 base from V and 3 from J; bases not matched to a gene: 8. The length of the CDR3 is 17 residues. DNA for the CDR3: TGTGCCAGCAGCCAAGCCGGTCTAGCGGGAGGATTCTACGAGCAGTACTTC. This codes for CASSQAGLAGGFYEQYF.

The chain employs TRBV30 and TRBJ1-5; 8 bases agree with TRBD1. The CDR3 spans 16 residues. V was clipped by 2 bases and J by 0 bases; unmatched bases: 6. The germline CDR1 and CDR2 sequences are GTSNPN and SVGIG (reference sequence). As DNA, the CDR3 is TGTGCCTGGAGTATTAACAGGGGGTATAGCAATCAGCCCCAGCATTTT. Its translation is CAWSINRGYSNQPQHF.

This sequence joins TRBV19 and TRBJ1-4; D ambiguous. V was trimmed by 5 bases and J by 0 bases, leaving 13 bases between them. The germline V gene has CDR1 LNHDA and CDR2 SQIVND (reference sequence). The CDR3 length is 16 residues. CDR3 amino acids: CASSRLHRATNEKLFF. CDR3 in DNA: TGTGCCAGTAGTCGCCTACACAGAGCAACTAATGAAAAACTGTTTTTT.

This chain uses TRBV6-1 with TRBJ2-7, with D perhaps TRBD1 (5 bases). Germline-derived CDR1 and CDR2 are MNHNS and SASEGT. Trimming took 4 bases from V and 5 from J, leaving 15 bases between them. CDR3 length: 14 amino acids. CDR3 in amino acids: CASSASSLGHEQYF. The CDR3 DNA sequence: TGTGCCAGCAGTGCGAGTTCCCTGGGGCACGAGCAGTACTTC.

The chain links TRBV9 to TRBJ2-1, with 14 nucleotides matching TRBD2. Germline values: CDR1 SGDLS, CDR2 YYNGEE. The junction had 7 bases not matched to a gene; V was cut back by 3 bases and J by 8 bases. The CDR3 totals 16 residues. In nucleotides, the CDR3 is TGTGCCAGCAGCGCCCGACTAGCGGGAGGGGTTCATGAGCAGTTCTTC. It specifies CASSARLAGGVHEQFF.

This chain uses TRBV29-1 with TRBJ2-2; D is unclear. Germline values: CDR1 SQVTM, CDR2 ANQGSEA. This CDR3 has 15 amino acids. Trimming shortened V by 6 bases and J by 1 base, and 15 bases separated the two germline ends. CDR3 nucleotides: TGCAGCGTGGCCCTGAATGGTCGGAACACCGGGGAGCTGTTTTTT. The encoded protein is CSVALNGRNTGELFF.

CDR3: CASSGGAYEQYF. DNA of the CDR3: TGTGCCAGCAGCGGCGGAGCCTACGAGCAGTACTTC. This chain links TRBV7-8 with TRBJ2-7, with unresolved D. Germline V lookup: CDR1 SGHVS, CDR2 FQNEAQ. V was cut by 5 bases and J by 2 bases, with 7 bases left in between. The CDR3 is made up of 12 amino acids. Based on the CDR3 plus reference TRBV7-8 and TRBJ2-7, the full variable domain is GAGVSQSPRYKVAKRGQDVALRCDPISGHVSLFWYQQALGQGPEFLTYFQNEAQLDKSGLPSDRFFAERPEGSVSTLKIQRTQQEDSAVYLCASSGGAYEQYFGPGTRLTVT.

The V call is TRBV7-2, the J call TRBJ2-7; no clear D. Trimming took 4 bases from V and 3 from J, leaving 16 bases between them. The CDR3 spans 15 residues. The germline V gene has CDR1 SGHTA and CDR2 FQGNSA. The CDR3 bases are TGTGCCAGCAGCTCAGCATGGGCTACGAACTACGAGCAGTACTTC. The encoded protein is CASSSAWATNYEQYF. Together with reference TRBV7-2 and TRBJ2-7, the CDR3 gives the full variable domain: GAGVSQSPSNKVTEKGKDVELRCDPISGHTALYWYRQSLGQGLEFLIYFQGNSAPDKSGLPSDRFSAERTGGSVSTLTIQRTQQEDSAVYLCASSSAWATNYEQYFGPGTRLTVT.

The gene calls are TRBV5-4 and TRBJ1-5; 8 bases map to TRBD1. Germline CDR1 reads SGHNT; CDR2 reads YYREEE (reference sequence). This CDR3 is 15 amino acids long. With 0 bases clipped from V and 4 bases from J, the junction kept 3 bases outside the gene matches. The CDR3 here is CASSLDRGKNQPQHF. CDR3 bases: TGTGCCAGCAGCTTGGACAGGGGGAAGAATCAGCCCCAGCATTTT.

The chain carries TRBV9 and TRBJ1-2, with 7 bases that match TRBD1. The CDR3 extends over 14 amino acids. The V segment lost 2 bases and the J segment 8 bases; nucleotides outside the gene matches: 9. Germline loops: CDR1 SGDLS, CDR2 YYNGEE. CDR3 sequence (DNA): TGTGCCAGCAGCGTGAACCAGGGGGTAGAGGGCTACACCTTC. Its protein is CASSVNQGVEGYTF.

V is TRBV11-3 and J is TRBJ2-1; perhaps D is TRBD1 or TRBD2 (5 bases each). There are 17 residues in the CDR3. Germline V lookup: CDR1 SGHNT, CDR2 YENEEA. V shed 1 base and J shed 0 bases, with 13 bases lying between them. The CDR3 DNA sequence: TGTGCCAGCAGCTTAGGAGGGGTTGTAAGCTCCTACAATGAGCAGTTCTTC. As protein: CASSLGGVVSSYNEQFF.

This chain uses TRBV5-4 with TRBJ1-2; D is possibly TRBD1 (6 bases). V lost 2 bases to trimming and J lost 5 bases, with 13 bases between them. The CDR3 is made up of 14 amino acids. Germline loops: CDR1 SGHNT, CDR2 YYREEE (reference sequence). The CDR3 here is CASSLTTGLYGYTF. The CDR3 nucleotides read TGTGCCAGCAGCTTAACGACAGGATTATATGGCTACACCTTC.